The clone carrying this TCR beta chain has ten or more counts. This record belongs to a study of low-dose radiotherapy and immunotherapy resistance in tumors. Study details: Cohort 1 was given 0.5 Gy per fraction every 2 weeks, for 6.5 Gy total. Every two weeks, one day ahead of radiation and immunotherapy, cyclophosphamide 200 mg/m2 was given (intravenously). Patients took aspirin (300 mg orally, daily) for four cycles beginning at cycle 1 day 1.

Covering alpha and beta chains, TRAV- and TRBV-specific primers were used for the first-strand cDNA. The PCR that amplified TCRs ran for about 20 cycles, relying on a constant-region primer and a V-primer adapter. TCRdb recomputed calls from the reads with MiXCR, one row per CDR3 protein. Found here are about 64,000 distinct CDR3 sequences, more than 25% of them singletons; the top ten hold approximately 7%. Stated time point: before trial treatment. The therapy administered to donors comprised nivolumab, ipilimumab, aspirin, low-dose cyclophosphamide and low-dose radiotherapy. The J segment lost 5 bases and the V segment lost 9 bases, leaving 21 bases of the junction unmatched. The germline gives CDR1 WSHSY, CDR2 SAAADI. The CDR3 has 18 residues.

The clonotype originates from a male donor with rectosigmoid adenocarcinoma. The chain is built from TRBV10-2 and TRBJ1-1, with TRBD1 matching 10 bases. The specimen was PBMCs, collected before treatment. CDR3 in amino acids: CASSLTGGQGGGSTEAFF. As DNA, the CDR3 is TGCGCCAGTTCACTAACGGGAGGACAGGGGGGTGGGAGTACTGAAGCTTTCTTT.